The entry that follows covers one TCR beta chain sequence. The junction shows a germline mismatch at one end, possibly a read error. This entry is derived from a study of blood T cell repertoires in COVID-19. Turning to the study itself: The origin of the acute and convalescent COVID-19 samples was the United States, Italy and Spain. Sources were T cells, B-cell-depleted T cells, or PBMCs; the material itself was cDNA or gDNA.

Germline CDR1 MNHEY, CDR2 SVGAGI. This CDR3 region has 15 residues. Per the authors' pipeline: From reference gene primer amplification, estimates of nucleated cell counts were derived. Sequenced by immunoSEQ multiplex PCR; TCRdb stores in-frame clones only, minus some. V and J calls and clone size are those listed in that table; D and trimming were worked out from the DNA. The sample contains some 120,000 clones, 80% to 85% of which appear only once. The chain employs TRBV6-5 and TRBJ2-5; 10 positions agree with TRBD1. This clonotype was obtained from a woman aged 30 to 39 who had recovered from COVID-19. The source material was peripheral blood. DNA for the CDR3: TGTGCCGGCAGGCAGGACAGGGGGTATGGGGAGACCCAGTACTTC. Translation gives CAGRQDRGYGETQYF.